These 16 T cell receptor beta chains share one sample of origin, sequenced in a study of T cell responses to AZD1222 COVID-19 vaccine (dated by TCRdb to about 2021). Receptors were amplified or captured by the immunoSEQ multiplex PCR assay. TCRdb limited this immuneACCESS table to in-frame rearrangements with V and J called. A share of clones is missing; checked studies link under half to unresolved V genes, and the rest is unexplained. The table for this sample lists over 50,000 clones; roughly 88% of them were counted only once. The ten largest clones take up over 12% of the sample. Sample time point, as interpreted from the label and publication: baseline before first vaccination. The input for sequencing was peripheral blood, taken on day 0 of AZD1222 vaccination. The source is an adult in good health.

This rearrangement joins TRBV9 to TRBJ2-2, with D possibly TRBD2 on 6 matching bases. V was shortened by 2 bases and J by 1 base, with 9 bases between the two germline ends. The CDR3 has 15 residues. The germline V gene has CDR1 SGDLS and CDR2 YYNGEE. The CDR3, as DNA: TGTGCCAGCAGCGTCGCGGGACGGAACACCGGGGAGCTGTTTTTT. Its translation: CASSVAGRNTGELFF.

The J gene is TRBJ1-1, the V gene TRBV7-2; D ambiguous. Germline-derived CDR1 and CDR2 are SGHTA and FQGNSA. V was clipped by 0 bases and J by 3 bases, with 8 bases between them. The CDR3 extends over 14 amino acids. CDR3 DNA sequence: TGTGCCAGCAGCTTAGCCACGGCTCACACTGAAGCTTTCTTT. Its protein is CASSLATAHTEAFF.

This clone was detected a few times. DNA of the CDR3: TGTGCCAGCAGCTCCACTAGCGTGGGGGAGCAGTTCTTC. It is translated as CASSSTSVGEQFF. This chain joins TRBV7-3 and TRBJ2-1, with 7 nucleotides matching TRBD2. Trimming at V came to 4 bases and at J to 10 bases, leaving 7 bases not matched to a gene. Germline V lookup: CDR1 SGHTA, CDR2 FQGTGA. The CDR3 is 13 amino acids.

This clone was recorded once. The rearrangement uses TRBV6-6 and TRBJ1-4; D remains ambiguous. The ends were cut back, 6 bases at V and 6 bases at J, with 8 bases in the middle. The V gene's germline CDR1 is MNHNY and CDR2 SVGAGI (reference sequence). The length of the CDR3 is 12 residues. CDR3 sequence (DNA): TGTGCCAGCAGACTAGGTGATGAAAAACTGTTTTTT. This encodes CASRLGDEKLFF.

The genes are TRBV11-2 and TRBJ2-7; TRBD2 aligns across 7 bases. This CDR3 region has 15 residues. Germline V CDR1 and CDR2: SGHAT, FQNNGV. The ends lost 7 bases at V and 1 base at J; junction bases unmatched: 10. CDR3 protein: CASTSLGGGSYEQYF. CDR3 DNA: TGTGCCAGCACCTCCCTGGGGGGAGGGTCCTACGAGCAGTACTTC.

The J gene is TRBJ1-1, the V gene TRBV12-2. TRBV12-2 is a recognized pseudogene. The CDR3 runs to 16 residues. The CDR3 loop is CASRLPRSLADTEAFF. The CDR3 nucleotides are TGTGCAAGTCGCCTCCCTAGAAGCCTAGCCGACACTGAAGCTTTCTTT.

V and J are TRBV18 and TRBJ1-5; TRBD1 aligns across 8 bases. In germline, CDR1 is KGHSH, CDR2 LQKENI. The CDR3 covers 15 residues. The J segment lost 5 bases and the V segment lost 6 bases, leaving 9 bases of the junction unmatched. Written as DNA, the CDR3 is TGTGCCAGCTCTGCCGGGACAGGACGATATCAGCCCCAGCATTTT. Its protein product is CASSAGTGRYQPQHF.

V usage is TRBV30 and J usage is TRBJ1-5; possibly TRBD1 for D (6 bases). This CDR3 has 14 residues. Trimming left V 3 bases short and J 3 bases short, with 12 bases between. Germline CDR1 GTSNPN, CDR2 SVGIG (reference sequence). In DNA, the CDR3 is TGTGCCTGGAGCCTCAGGGGTGACAATCAGCCCCAGCATTTT. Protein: CAWSLRGDNQPQHF.

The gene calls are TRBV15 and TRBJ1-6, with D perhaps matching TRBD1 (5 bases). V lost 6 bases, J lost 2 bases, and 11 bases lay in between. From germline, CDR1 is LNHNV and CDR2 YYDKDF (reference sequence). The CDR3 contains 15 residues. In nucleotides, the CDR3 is TGTGCCACCAGGGCAGGGAGCCCCTATAATTCACCCCTCCACTTT. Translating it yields CATRAGSPYNSPLHF.

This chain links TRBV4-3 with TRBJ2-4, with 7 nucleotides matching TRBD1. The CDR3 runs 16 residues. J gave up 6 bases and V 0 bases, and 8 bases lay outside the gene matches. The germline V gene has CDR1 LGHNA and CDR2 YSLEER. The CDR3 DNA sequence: TGCGCCAGCAGCCAAGATAGTAGGGGGCCGGGAAACATTCAGTACTTC. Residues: CASSQDSRGPGNIQYF.

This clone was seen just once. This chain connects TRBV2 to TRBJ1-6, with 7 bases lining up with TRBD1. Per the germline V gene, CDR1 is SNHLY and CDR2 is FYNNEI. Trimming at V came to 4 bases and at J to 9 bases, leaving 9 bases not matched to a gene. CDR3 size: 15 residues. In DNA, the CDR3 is TGTGCCAGCAGTGGGACAGGACCCAATTTTTCACCCCTCCACTTT. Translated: CASSGTGPNFSPLHF.

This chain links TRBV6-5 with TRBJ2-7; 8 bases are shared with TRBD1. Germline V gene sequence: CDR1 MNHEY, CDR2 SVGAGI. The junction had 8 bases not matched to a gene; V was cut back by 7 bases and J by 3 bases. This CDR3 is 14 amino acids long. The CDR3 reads CASITGQGLYEQYF. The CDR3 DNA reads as TGTGCCAGCATTACTGGACAGGGCCTCTACGAGCAGTACTTC.

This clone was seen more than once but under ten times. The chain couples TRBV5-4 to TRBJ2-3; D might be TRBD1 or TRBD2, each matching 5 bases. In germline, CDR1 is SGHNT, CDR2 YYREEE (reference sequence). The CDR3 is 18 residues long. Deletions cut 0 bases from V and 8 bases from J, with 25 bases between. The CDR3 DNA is TGTGCCAGCAGCTTGGCGTCCCGGGACCCCCGCGGGTCGGGTACGCAGTATTTT. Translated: CASSLASRDPRGSGTQYF.

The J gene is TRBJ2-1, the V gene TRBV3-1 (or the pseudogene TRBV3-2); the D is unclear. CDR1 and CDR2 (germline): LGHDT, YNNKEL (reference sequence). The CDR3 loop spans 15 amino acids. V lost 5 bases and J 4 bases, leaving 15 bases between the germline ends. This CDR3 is CASSTPEVGYNEQFF. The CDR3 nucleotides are TGTGCCAGCAGCACCCCAGAGGTGGGATACAATGAGCAGTTCTTC.

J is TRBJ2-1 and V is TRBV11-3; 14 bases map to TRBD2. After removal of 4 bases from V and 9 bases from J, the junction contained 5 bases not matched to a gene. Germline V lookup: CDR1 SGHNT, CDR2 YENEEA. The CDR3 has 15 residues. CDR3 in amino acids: CASSYGTSGSPEQFF. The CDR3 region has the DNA TGTGCCAGCAGCTACGGGACTAGCGGGAGCCCTGAGCAGTTCTTC.

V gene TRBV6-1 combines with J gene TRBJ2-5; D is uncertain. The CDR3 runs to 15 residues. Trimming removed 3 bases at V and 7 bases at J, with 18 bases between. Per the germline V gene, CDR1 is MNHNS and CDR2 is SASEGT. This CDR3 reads CASSDTEESWGTQYF. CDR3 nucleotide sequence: TGTGCCAGCAGTGATACCGAAGAGTCCTGGGGGACCCAGTACTTC.